The 5 T cell receptor beta chains below come from one sample, sequenced in a study of blood T cell repertoires in COVID-19. Clones were sequenced by immunoSEQ multiplex PCR, and TCRdb holds only the in-frame ones, with some missing. The sample has approximately 220,000 clones, over 70% seen once. Sequences were obtained from peripheral blood. Receptor source: a woman aged 50 to 65 with acute or convalescent COVID-19.

This chain connects TRBV11-2 to TRBJ1-1; D gene uncertain. V was pared by 0 bases and J by 9 bases, with 5 bases between. Germline values: CDR1 SGHAT, CDR2 FQNNGV. The CDR3 totals 11 residues. The CDR3 reads CASSLDRKAFF. The CDR3 nucleotides read TGTGCCAGCAGCTTAGACAGGAAAGCTTTCTTT.

V and J are TRBV6-5 and TRBJ1-2; D might be TRBD1 (5 bases). V shed 6 bases and J shed 2 bases, with 13 bases lying between them. The CDR3 has 14 amino acids. CDR1 and CDR2 (germline): MNHEY, SVGAGI. CDR3 bases: TGTGCCAGCAGAGCGGCGGGGGGGAACTATGGCTACACCTTC. It translates to CASRAAGGNYGYTF.

The chain recombines TRBV5-1 with TRBJ2-3, with a tentative D call TRBD2 (5 bases). Between the trimmed V and J ends, which lost 5 bases and 2 bases, there was a span of 12 bases. The CDR3 runs to 14 residues. CDR1 and CDR2 (germline): SGHRS, YFSETQ. The CDR3 sequence: CASSPGDVTDTQYF. As DNA, the CDR3 is TGCGCCAGCAGTCCCGGGGATGTCACAGATACGCAGTATTTT. Full variable domain (remainder filled in from reference TRBV5-1 and TRBJ2-3): KAGVTQTPRYLIKTRGQQVTLSCSPISGHRSVSWYQQTPGQGLQFLFEYFSETQRNKGNFPGRFSGRQFSNSRSEMNVSTLELGDSALYLCASSPGDVTDTQYFGPGTRLTVL.

The chain couples TRBV25-1 to TRBJ2-2; 9 bases align to TRBD1. Germline assignment: CDR1 MGHDK and CDR2 SYGVNS. The CDR3 sequence is 16 residues long. V lost 1 base, J lost 3 bases, and 3 bases stayed unmatched. CDR3 region: CASSESQGADTGELFF. The CDR3 bases are TGTGCCAGCAGTGAATCACAGGGGGCGGACACCGGGGAGCTGTTTTTT.

The rearrangement joins TRBV5-6 to TRBJ1-2; D unclear. There are 15 residues in the CDR3. Germline assignment: CDR1 SGHDT and CDR2 YYEEEE. Trimming pared 1 base from V and 4 bases from J, leaving 14 bases between. The CDR3 region is CASSLSRIAGYGYTF. CDR3 bases: TGTGCCAGCAGCTTGAGTAGGATTGCGGGCTATGGCTACACCTTC.